One and the same sample provided the 13 T cell receptor beta chains below, sequenced in a study of shared clonotypes between healthy human individuals. Assay: immunoSEQ multiplex PCR; the TCRdb copy retains only in-frame clones and omits some. The sample has more than 150,000 clones, around 63% seen once. The specimen sequenced was memory CD4+ T cells sorted from blood. This sample's subset: CD45RA-negative fraction. The receptors shown here come from a man aged 25-45 years in good health.

The chain is built from TRBV2 and TRBJ1-3, with D possibly matching TRBD1 (6 bases). The CDR3 has 15 residues. V lost 3 bases and J 3 bases, leaving 12 bases between the germline ends. Germline CDR1 reads SNHLY; CDR2 reads FYNNEI. The CDR3 protein is CASSDRRGNGNTIYF. CDR3 DNA: TGTGCCAGCAGTGACAGGAGGGGGAATGGAAACACCATATATTTT.

The CDR3 DNA reads as TGTGCCAGCAGCTTGGACTTTGGTCGGCGGGAGCGAGGCCATGAGCAGTTCTTC. Its protein product is CASSLDFGRRERGHEQFF. The gene calls are TRBV5-6 and TRBJ2-1, with TRBD2 matching 7 bases. V trimming: 0 bases; J trimming: 8 bases; junction bases outside the gene matches: 17. The CDR3 sequence is 18 residues long. CDR1 SGHDT and CDR2 YYEEEE come from the germline V gene. Based on the CDR3 plus reference TRBV5-6 and TRBJ2-1, the full variable domain is DAGVTQSPTHLIKTRGQQVTLRCSPKSGHDTVSWYQQALGQGPQFIFQYYEEEERQRGNFPDRFSGHQFPNYSSELNVNALLLGDSALYLCASSLDFGRRERGHEQFFGPGTRLTVL.

The chain is built from TRBV20-1 and TRBJ2-7; D is uncertain. There are 11 residues in the CDR3. V was clipped by 6 bases and J by 6 bases, with 12 bases between them. Looked up from germline, CDR1 is DFQATT and CDR2 is SNEGSKA (reference sequence). This CDR3 is CSATALSEQYF. CDR3 in DNA: TGCAGTGCCACCGCTCTCAGCGAGCAGTACTTC.

This chain joins TRBV7-9 and TRBJ2-4; 10 bases line up with TRBD2. V was pared by 4 bases and J by 4 bases, with 13 bases of the junction left unmatched. The CDR3 contains 18 residues. The germline CDR1 and CDR2 sequences are SEHNR and FQNEAQ (reference sequence). The DNA of the CDR3 is TGTGCCAGCAGCTATCCCCCACGACTAGCGGGTTCGAAAAACATTCAGTACTTC. Protein product: CASSYPPRLAGSKNIQYF.

The CDR3 DNA reads as TGTGCCAGCGACCTCCGGGACAGGGGCTGTAATGAGCAGTTCTTC. Its protein is CASDLRDRGCNEQFF. V gene TRBV27 combines with J gene TRBJ2-1; 10 bases agree with TRBD1. Germline V lookup: CDR1 MNHEY, CDR2 SMNVEV (reference sequence). The CDR3 is 15 amino acids. The junction had 11 bases not matched to a gene; V was cut back by 8 bases and J by 7 bases.

V usage is TRBV2 and J usage is TRBJ2-5, with unresolved D. The CDR3 contains 15 residues. V was shortened by 6 bases and J by 3 bases, with 17 bases between the two germline ends. In germline, CDR1 is SNHLY, CDR2 FYNNEI. CDR3 region: CASSQRLVAKETQYF. CDR3 nucleotide sequence: TGTGCCAGCAGCCAAAGACTGGTCGCGAAAGAGACCCAGTACTTC.

This clone was detected ten times or more. V usage is TRBV5-5 and J usage is TRBJ2-7; TRBD1 aligns across 9 bases. J lost 3 bases, V lost 4 bases, and 8 bases had no gene match. Germline assignment: CDR1 SGHKS and CDR2 YYEKEE (reference sequence). The CDR3 spans 15 residues. As DNA, the CDR3 is TGTGCCAGCAGCCAAAGTGAGGACAGGGGCTACGAGCAGTACTTC. Amino acids: CASSQSEDRGYEQYF.

This chain uses TRBV7-8 with TRBJ2-7, with a tentative D call TRBD1 (5 bases). Germline V CDR1 and CDR2: SGHVS, FQNEAQ. This CDR3 comprises 19 residues. V shed 2 bases and J shed 0 bases, with 23 bases lying between them. CDR3 nucleotide sequence: TGTGCCAGCAGCTTAAGATCGCAGGGTTCTTACCCAAGCTCCTACGAGCAGTACTTC. This encodes CASSLRSQGSYPSSYEQYF.

The rearrangement uses TRBV7-2 and TRBJ2-7; no clear D. The V end lost 1 base, the J end lost 3 bases, and 10 bases lay between the germline ends. Germline V CDR1 and CDR2: SGHTA, FQGNSA. The CDR3 consists of 14 residues. CDR3 sequence reads: CASSLGGLGYEQYF. CDR3 nucleotide sequence: TGTGCCAGCAGCTTAGGAGGATTAGGCTACGAGCAGTACTTC.

Turning to this clone: The germline gene is not matched at one end of the junction; a read error may be the cause. The DNA of the CDR3 is TGTGCTAGCAGCTTAAATGTTGGAAGCGGCACCGGGGAGCTGTTTTTT. Translation: CASSLNVGSGTGELFF. This chain uses TRBV7-7 with TRBJ2-2; D may be TRBD2 (5 bases). CDR1 is SSHAT, CDR2 FNYEAQ, per germline (reference sequence). The CDR3 sequence is 16 residues long.

V and J are TRBV2 and TRBJ1-2, with TRBD1 matching 9 bases. Germline V gene sequence: CDR1 SNHLY, CDR2 FYNNEI. The J segment lost 8 bases and the V segment lost 11 bases, leaving 12 bases of the junction unmatched. The CDR3 totals 13 residues. The chain's CDR3 is CAGTGTGSMGYTF. DNA for the CDR3: TGTGCCGGAACCGGGACAGGGTCTATGGGCTACACCTTC.

The chain links TRBV6-5 to TRBJ1-3, with D possibly TRBD1 on 5 matching bases. This CDR3 is built from 15 residues. The V gene lost 2 bases and the J gene lost 4 bases, with 12 bases spanning the gap. Germline CDR1 is MNHEY and CDR2 is SVGAGI. The CDR3 sequence is CASSYRWGNGNTIYF. CDR3 in DNA: TGTGCCAGCAGTTACCGCTGGGGGAACGGAAACACCATATATTTT.

The genes are TRBV18 and TRBJ1-1, with 8 nucleotides matching TRBD1. Germline values: CDR1 KGHSH, CDR2 LQKENI. The J segment lost 4 bases and the V segment lost 6 bases, leaving 10 bases of the junction unmatched. CDR3 length: 15 residues. The CDR3 loop reads CASSPGGGRSTEAFF. The CDR3 DNA reads as TGTGCCAGCTCCCCAGGGGGCGGGCGGAGCACTGAAGCTTTCTTT.